These T cell receptor beta chains were read from a single sample in a study of control samples from healthy donors and cancer patients. The data were produced by immunoSEQ multiplex PCR, yet TCRdb's version contains in-frame clones alone and is incomplete. The sample contains some 150,000 clones, 75% to 95% of which appear only once. What was sequenced was blood. These receptors all stem from a man younger than 45 in good health. Both conserved end residues are part of each CDR3. The D gene is left open where the match is weak. The size of a clone is reported for some rows only, either as once, few or many, or as a class for expanded clones.

clone_size d_call j_call v_call cdr3_nt cdr3_aa
- TRBD2 TRBJ2-1 TRBV29-1 TGCAGCGCCCCCCCGATAGCGGGGGGATACAATGAGCAGTTCTTC CSAPPIAGGYNEQFF
- - TRBJ1-2 TRBV19 TGTGCCAGTAAAAGGACTGCCACATCAAAGGGGAGTGGCTACACCTTC CASKRTATSKGSGYTF
- - TRBJ2-7 TRBV7-9 TGTGCCAGCAGCTTTACCGGGAACCTATACGAGCAGTACTTC CASSFTGNLYEQYF
- - TRBJ1-6 TRBV7-8 TGTGCCAGCAGCACCAAGGTGAATTCACCCCTCCACTTT CASSTKVNSPLHF
- - TRBJ1-6 TRBV12-5 TGTGCTAGTGGTTTGGTCGGGGGCGAGGATTCACCCCTCCACTTT CASGLVGGEDSPLHF
- TRBD1 TRBJ1-1 TRBV5-5 TGTGCCAGCAGCCTCCAACCGGGACAGGGGGCAGGCACTGAAGCTTTCTTT CASSLQPGQGAGTEAFF
- - TRBJ1-3 TRBV3-1/TRBV3-2 TGTGCCAGCAGCCTTAGGGGGGACACCATATATTTT CASSLRGDTIYF
- - TRBJ2-7 TRBV7-9 TGTGCCAGCAGTCCCTCCTTAGGTAACGAGCAGTACTTC CASSPSLGNEQYF
- TRBD1 TRBJ2-7 TRBV5-1 TGCGCCAGCAGCTTGGACGGGACAGGGGACGGCGAGCAGTACTTC CASSLDGTGDGEQYF
once - TRBJ1-3 TRBV12-5 TGTGCTAGTGGGGGGACTTTTGGAAACACCATATATTTT CASGGTFGNTIYF
- - TRBJ2-7 TRBV24-1 TGTGCCACCAGTGATTTGGGAGCCGAGCAGTACTTC CATSDLGAEQYF
- - TRBJ2-1 TRBV12-3/TRBV12-4 TGTGCCAGCAGTTTCCCAGGGATGAATGAGCAGTTCTTC CASSFPGMNEQFF
- - TRBJ1-5 TRBV11-2 TGTGCCAGCAGCTTAGATCTTCAGGATTATCAGCCCCAGCATTTT CASSLDLQDYQPQHF
- - TRBJ2-7 TRBV5-1 TGCGCCAGCAGCTTGGTTCCGGACGGTACCTACGAGCAGTACTTC CASSLVPDGTYEQYF
- - TRBJ1-1 TRBV5-1 TGCGCCAGCAGCTCGGGGTACAGCATGAACACTGAAGCTTTCTTT CASSSGYSMNTEAFF
- TRBD1 TRBJ2-7 TRBV7-6 TGTGCCAGCAGCTTAGCGCGGGACAGGGGGCGTAAGGAGCAGTACTTC CASSLARDRGRKEQYF
few TRBD1 TRBJ2-7 TRBV27 TGTGCCAGCAGACCGACAGGGGGCTACGAGCAGTACTTC CASRPTGGYEQYF
once TRBD1 TRBJ2-7 TRBV19 TGTGCCAGTAGCAACAACGGACAGGGGGCTTCCTACGAGCAGTACTTC CASSNNGQGASYEQYF
- TRBD1 TRBJ1-1 TRBV10-3 TGTGCCATCAGTGAGGTAGGGGGCAGCGAAGCTTTCTTT CAISEVGGSEAFF
- TRBD1 TRBJ2-7 TRBV5-1 TGCGCCAGCAGATCTCCGGGACAGGGCTACGAGCAGTACTTC CASRSPGQGYEQYF